The 5 T cell receptor beta chains below were found in one sample sequenced in a study of T-cell reconstitution after alpha-beta-depleted transplantation in children. The library targeted TCRbeta and was prepared with unique molecular identifiers. TCRdb re-analysed the PCR reads in MiXCR, keeping a single row per CDR3 protein. The sample includes around 440,000 distinct CDR3 sequences, approximately 10% of them seen just once. The sequences come from PBMCs, collected before TCRalphabeta/CD19-depleted stem cell transplant. The receptors stem from a child younger than 10 with inherited bone marrow failure, due to receive a stem cell transplant.

This clonotype was recorded a few times. The chain joins TRBV5-1 to TRBJ2-7, with 10 bases lining up with TRBD2. Looked up from germline, CDR1 is SGHRS and CDR2 is YFSETQ. Trimming removed 0 bases from V and 1 base from J; junction bases left unmatched: 7. CDR3 length: 17 residues. The CDR3 nucleotides are TGCGCCAGCAGCTTGGGGACTAGCGGTTTCGTGTCCTACGAGCAGTACTTC. It codes for CASSLGTSGFVSYEQYF.

This clonotype was recorded many times. V is TRBV5-1 and J is TRBJ2-7; no definite D call. Trimming stripped 4 bases from V and 2 bases from J, with 13 bases between. This CDR3 is built from 14 residues. The germline CDR1 and CDR2 sequences are SGHRS and YFSETQ. CDR3 residues: CASSGLGRAYEQYF. CDR3 nucleotide sequence: TGCGCCAGCAGCGGTCTGGGCCGAGCCTACGAGCAGTACTTC.

The chain is built from TRBV27 and TRBJ1-1, with 7 bases matching TRBD1. The CDR3 is 16 residues long. V lost 0 bases and J lost 0; bases outside the gene matches: 4. The V gene's germline CDR1 is MNHEY and CDR2 SMNVEV (reference sequence). As DNA, the CDR3 is TGTGCCAGCAGTTTATCCGGGACAGTGATGAACACTGAAGCTTTCTTT. Amino acid sequence: CASSLSGTVMNTEAFF.

This clonotype was found many times. The chain combines TRBV20-1 with TRBJ2-1, with D tentatively TRBD1 or TRBD2 (5 bases each). Germline assignment: CDR1 DFQATT and CDR2 SNEGSKA (reference sequence). This CDR3 spans 12 amino acids. The V end was cut by 3 bases, the J end by 7 bases, with 10 bases between. The DNA of the CDR3 is TGCAGTGCTAGGGGCAGGGAGAATGAGCAGTTCTTC. It codes for CSARGRENEQFF.

This clonotype was recorded a few times. The rearrangement links TRBV2 to TRBJ2-1; no reliable D call. Germline CDR1 reads SNHLY; CDR2 reads FYNNEI. The CDR3 totals 17 residues. The V end was cut by 0 bases, the J end by 0 bases, with 12 bases between. This CDR3 is CASSEAAPASSYNEQFF. CDR3 bases: TGTGCCAGCAGTGAAGCGGCCCCCGCTAGCTCCTACAATGAGCAGTTCTTC.